These 7 T cell receptor beta chains share one sample of origin, sequenced in a study of cytomegalovirus exposure and HLA in healthy donors. This PCR relied on a set of 60 Vbeta primers and 13 Jbeta primers. Using immunoSEQ multiplex PCR, the repertoire was profiled, and TCRdb retains in-frame clones only, with some absent. This sample has about 63,000 clones, with about three quarters found just once. The sequenced sample consisted of PBMCs. These receptors came from a man aged 50-59 years in good health and CMV-seropositive.

This chain joins TRBV4-1 and TRBJ2-5, with no clear D. Deletions cut 1 base from V and 4 bases from J, with 7 bases between. CDR1 and CDR2 (germline): MGHRA, YSYEKL. The CDR3 totals 13 residues. CDR3 amino acids: CASSQVNLETQYF. In nucleotides, the CDR3 is TGCGCCAGCAGCCAAGTAAATTTAGAGACCCAGTACTTC.

This clone was seen only a few times. V is TRBV5-1 and J is TRBJ2-1; 10 bases are a match to TRBD2. This CDR3 is 14 amino acids long. Germline trimming cut 5 bases from V and 5 bases from J; bases unmatched to any gene: 4. Germline CDR1 reads SGHRS; CDR2 reads YFSETQ. The CDR3 DNA reads as TGCGCCAGCAGTGTAGCGGGGGGCCACAATGAGCAGTTCTTC. Translation gives CASSVAGGHNEQFF.

This clone came up many times. The chain couples TRBV6-5 to TRBJ1-4, with D possibly matching TRBD1 (6 bases). V dropped 2 bases and J dropped 7 bases, with 17 bases sitting between them. The CDR3 is made up of 16 amino acids. Germline V gives CDR1 MNHEY, CDR2 SVGAGI. In DNA form, the CDR3 reads TGTGCCAGCAGTTACCTCAAAAAGGGGGTTGGTGAAAAACTGTTTTTT. It specifies CASSYLKKGVGEKLFF.

The sample holds a few counts of this clone. J is TRBJ1-5 and V is TRBV2; D call uncertain. Germline-derived CDR1 and CDR2 are SNHLY and FYNNEI. The CDR3 spans 11 residues. V was shortened by 4 bases and J by 7 bases, with 5 bases between the two germline ends. The CDR3 coding sequence is TGTGCCAGCAGTGTCGGGCAGCCCCAGCATTTT. This sequence encodes CASSVGQPQHF.

The chain has TRBV5-1 and TRBJ2-5; D perhaps matches TRBD1 (6 bases). The CDR3 is 16 residues long. V lost 0 bases and J 5 bases, leaving 17 bases between the germline ends. From germline, CDR1 is SGHRS and CDR2 YFSETQ. The CDR3, as DNA: TGCGCCAGCAGCTTGGCCAATCGGGGCCAGGGGGAGACCCAGTACTTC. Its translation: CASSLANRGQGETQYF.

The chain has TRBV2 and TRBJ1-5, with D possibly being TRBD1 (5 bases). V lost 7 bases to trimming and J lost 4 bases, with 20 bases between them. Germline CDR1 reads SNHLY; CDR2 reads FYNNEI. This CDR3 has 16 amino acids. The CDR3 nucleotides read TGTGCCAGCAACGGGGGTTGGAAGGGATCGAATCAGCCCCAGCATTTT. Protein sequence: CASNGGWKGSNQPQHF.

The chain employs TRBV30 and TRBJ1-1; D perhaps matches TRBD1 (6 bases). Germline V lookup: CDR1 GTSNPN, CDR2 SVGIG (reference sequence). V was trimmed by 2 bases and J by 5 bases, leaving 15 bases between them. The CDR3 runs to 14 residues. The CDR3 sequence is CAWSPLGGGTEAFF. The CDR3 nucleotides read TGTGCCTGGAGTCCTCTAGGGGGGGGTACTGAAGCTTTCTTT.